The 14 T cell receptor beta chains in this list originate from one sample, sequenced in a study of T cell responses to AZD1222 COVID-19 vaccine. The table came from immunoSEQ multiplex PCR; TCRdb's copy has only in-frame clones and leaves some out. The table lists some 100,000 clones, about 85% of them singletons, with about 1.8% in the top ten. Source: peripheral blood, taken on day 0 of AZD1222 vaccination. These receptor sequences come from an adult in good health.

In its sample, this clone was seen once. This sequence joins TRBV9 and TRBJ1-1; TRBD1 agrees at 9 bases. Germline trimming cut 2 bases from V and 1 base from J; bases unmatched to any gene: 3. The germline V gene encodes CDR1 SGDLS and CDR2 YYNGEE. This CDR3 is built from 15 residues. The CDR3 sequence: CASSVTGGGNTEAFF. Here the CDR3 DNA reads TGTGCCAGCAGCGTTACAGGGGGCGGGAACACTGAAGCTTTCTTT.

The rearrangement joins TRBV30 to TRBJ1-2, with no clear D. Germline CDR1 reads GTSNPN; CDR2 reads SVGIG (reference sequence). Trimming took off 2 bases at V and 4 bases at J, with 11 bases between the two ends. This CDR3 is built from 13 residues. DNA for the CDR3: TGTGCCTGGAGTTTGCACTTGTTCTATGGCTACACCTTC. Protein sequence: CAWSLHLFYGYTF.

The chain is built from TRBV6-8 and TRBJ1-5, with D unclear. Trimming shortened V by 6 bases and J by 0 bases, and 12 bases separated the two germline ends. The V gene's germline CDR1 is MNHGY and CDR2 SAAAGT. This CDR3 contains 15 residues. DNA of the CDR3: TGTGCCAGCAGACCTAGAACCTATAGCAATCAGCCCCAGCATTTT. Its protein product is CASRPRTYSNQPQHF.

The rearrangement joins TRBV11-3 to TRBJ2-5, with no clear D. V was cut by 0 bases and J by 4 bases, with 18 bases left in between. The CDR3 covers 17 residues. Germline CDR1 is SGHNT and CDR2 is YENEEA. The CDR3: CASSLDARVYTPETQYF. CDR3 nucleotides: TGTGCCAGCAGCTTAGACGCTAGGGTGTATACCCCAGAGACCCAGTACTTC.

This clone was counted between two and nine times. V and J are TRBV5-1 and TRBJ1-4, with D uncertain. The CDR3 has 14 amino acids. V lost 3 bases, J lost 0 bases, and 6 bases lay in between. Germline V gene sequence: CDR1 SGHRS, CDR2 YFSETQ. The CDR3 coding sequence is TGCGCCAGCAGCTCCCTAGCAACTAATGAAAAACTGTTTTTT. This encodes CASSSLATNEKLFF.

This rearrangement joins TRBV28 to TRBJ2-2; D is undetermined. Trimming shortened V by 5 bases and J by 6 bases, and 4 bases separated the two germline ends. Germline V gene sequence: CDR1 MDHEN, CDR2 SYDVKM. The CDR3 sequence is 11 residues long. CDR3 in DNA: TGTGCCAGCAGTCTCCCCGGGGAGCTGTTTTTT. The encoded protein is CASSLPGELFF.

The V call is TRBV27, the J call TRBJ2-7, with 12 bases fitting TRBD1. The length of the CDR3 is 15 residues. The germline V gene encodes CDR1 MNHEY and CDR2 SMNVEV (reference sequence). Trimming at V came to 2 bases and at J to 5 bases, leaving 4 bases not matched to a gene. The CDR3 here is CASSLTGQGAHEQYF. The CDR3, as DNA: TGTGCCAGCAGTTTAACGGGACAGGGGGCCCACGAGCAGTACTTC.

V usage is TRBV12-3 or TRBV12-4 and J usage is TRBJ1-1; unclear D gene. The CDR3 length is 12 residues. Trimming took off 3 bases at V and 7 bases at J, with 9 bases between the two ends. The CDR3 protein is CASSFRRSEAFF. The CDR3 DNA follows: TGTGCCAGCAGTTTTCGCAGGAGTGAAGCTTTCTTT.

V and J are TRBV9 and TRBJ2-7, with D uncertain. Germline assignment: CDR1 SGDLS and CDR2 YYNGEE. The length of the CDR3 is 15 residues. Trimming stripped 2 bases from V and 0 bases from J, with 12 bases between. DNA of the CDR3: TGTGCCAGCAGCGTCGAGAGTGGCGTCTCCTACGAGCAGTACTTC. Translation: CASSVESGVSYEQYF. Supplemented by reference TRBV9 and TRBJ2-7, the full variable domain reads DSGVTQTPKHLITATGQRVTLRCSPRSGDLSVYWYQQSLDQGLQFLIQYYNGEERAKGNILERFSAQQFPDLHSELNLSSLELGDSALYFCASSVESGVSYEQYFGPGTRLTVT.

The chain links TRBV19 to TRBJ1-2; no reliable D call. The CDR3 runs 15 residues. Per germline, CDR1 LNHDA and CDR2 SQIVND (reference sequence). The germline V and J ends were trimmed by 7 bases and 9 bases, with 24 bases remaining between them. The CDR3 DNA follows: TGTGCCAGTAAATCCAATCTCGGGGTTCGTGGGAGCTACACCTTC. Protein product: CASKSNLGVRGSYTF.

This clone was counted only a few times. The chain uses TRBV7-3 and TRBJ2-3; 9 bases fit TRBD2. Trimming at V came to 5 bases and at J to 4 bases, leaving 7 bases not matched to a gene. Germline values: CDR1 SGHTA, CDR2 FQGTGA. The CDR3 totals 15 residues. This chain's CDR3 is CASSPGLAQADTQYF. As DNA, the CDR3 is TGTGCCAGCAGCCCGGGACTAGCACAGGCAGATACGCAGTATTTT.

This clone was picked up many times. The CDR3 reads CASTPGQSNQPQHF. As DNA, the CDR3 is TGTGCCAGCACCCCTGGACAGTCCAATCAGCCCCAGCATTTT. This sequence joins TRBV6-5 and TRBJ1-5, with a weak D call TRBD1 (6 bases). The CDR3 contains 14 residues. Germline CDR1 MNHEY, CDR2 SVGAGI. Trimming removed 7 bases from V and 3 bases from J, with 13 bases in between.

The chain is built from TRBV30 and TRBJ1-4; 7 positions agree with TRBD1. The germline V gene has CDR1 GTSNPN and CDR2 SVGIG (reference sequence). There are 14 residues in the CDR3. V gave up 5 bases and J gave up 8 bases; unmatched junction bases: 11. CDR3 bases: TGTGCCTGGGCCCCTCGGACAGGAGAAGAAAAACTGTTTTTT. It translates to CAWAPRTGEEKLFF. The full variable domain, its missing parts supplied by reference TRBV30 and TRBJ1-4, is SQTIHQWPATLVQPVGSPLSLECTVEGTSNPNLYWYRQAAGRGLQLLFYSVGIGQISSEVPQNLSASRPQDRQFILSSKKLLLSDSGFYLCAWAPRTGEEKLFFGSGTQLSVL.

The rearrangement links TRBV5-8 to TRBJ1-2; D possibly corresponds to TRBD1 (6 bases). V was pared by 2 bases and J by 8 bases, with 10 bases between. This CDR3 region has 12 residues. Germline V gene sequence: CDR1 SGHTS, CDR2 YDEGEE. The CDR3 nucleotides are TGTGCCAGCAGCTTACCACAGGGAGGCTACACCTTC. Residues: CASSLPQGGYTF.